This paragraph reports one T cell receptor (beta chain). The antigen is not known. This entry belongs to a study of T cells in Graves' hyperthyroidism and ophthalmopathy. The investigators amplified TCR beta CDR3 regions from RNA transcripts. The HTBI primer set was used in a first-round RT-PCR of the TCR CDR3. MiXCR, run by TCRdb on the multiplex PCR reads, gives a single entry per CDR3 protein. In the table there are over 650,000 distinct CDR3 sequences, roughly 46% of which are singletons. This CDR3 is built from 15 residues. Germline CDR1 MGHDK, CDR2 SYGVNS. Trimming stripped 11 bases from V and 1 base from J, with 18 bases between. Study-wide results and caveats: Also found in blood were most expanded thyroid clonotypes above 0.001.

Thyroid ultrasound, orbital computed tomography, clinical symptoms, and serum thyroxine and TRAb underpinned diagnoses. This receptor was identified in an adult man with Graves' disease, either hyperthyroidism or ophthalmopathy (not recorded which). This rearrangement joins TRBV25-1 to TRBJ1-3, with D possibly being TRBD1 (5 bases). Input material: peripheral blood or thyroid tissue (not recorded which). The CDR3 sequence: CAWSPVRGSGNTIYF. CDR3 DNA sequence: TGTGCCTGGAGCCCCGTTAGGGGATCTGGAAACACCATATATTTT.